This TCR beta chain was retrieved from a study of cytomegalovirus exposure and HLA in healthy donors. Notes on this clone: Antigen: not known.

Primers for the PCR totalled 60 Vbeta and 13 Jbeta. Clones were sequenced by immunoSEQ multiplex PCR, and TCRdb holds only the in-frame ones, with some missing. The table counts 150,000 to 200,000 clones; roughly 0.83% lies in the top ten. Whole-study results and caveats: Later genetic work tied a missense DCLRE1C variant to beta-chain V and J trimming. Presence/absence analyses supposed approximately even sequencing depth among donors. Most TCR sequences were seen very rarely across donors, but some public TCRs occurred in many. Sequencing likely produced, as an artifact, a cluster of highly shared sequence variants.

CDR3 size: 12 residues. The V and J ends lost 8 bases and 3 bases respectively, with 11 bases between them. In germline, CDR1 is SQVTM, CDR2 ANQGSEA. The source material was PBMCs. The chain has TRBV29-1 and TRBJ2-1, with D unclear. This sequence originates from a woman between 18 and 30 years old in good health and CMV-seropositive. The CDR3 bases are TGCAGCACCAGCAGAGGCTACAATGAGCAGTTCTTC. Amino acid sequence: CSTSRGYNEQFF.